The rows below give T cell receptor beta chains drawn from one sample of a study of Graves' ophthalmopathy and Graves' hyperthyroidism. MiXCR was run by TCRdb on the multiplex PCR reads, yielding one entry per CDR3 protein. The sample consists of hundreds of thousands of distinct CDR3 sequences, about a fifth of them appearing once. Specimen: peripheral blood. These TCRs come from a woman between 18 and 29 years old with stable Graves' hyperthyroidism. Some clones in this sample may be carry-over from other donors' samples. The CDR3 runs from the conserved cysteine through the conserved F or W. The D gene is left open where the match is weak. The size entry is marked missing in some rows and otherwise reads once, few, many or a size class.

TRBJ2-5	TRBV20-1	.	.	TGCAGTCCAAGGGGGGCGAAAGAGACCCAGTACTTC	CSPRGAKETQYF
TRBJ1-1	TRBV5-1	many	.	TGCGCCAGCAGTATAGACACCATGAACACTGAAGCTTTCTTT	CASSIDTMNTEAFF
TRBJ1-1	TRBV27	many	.	TGTGCCAGCAGTCACCCCGTGGTGGGGGGGACTGAAGCTTTCTTT	CASSHPVVGGTEAFF
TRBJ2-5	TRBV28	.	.	TGTGCCAGCGTCAAAGGGGGGACGGTCGCCCAAGAGACCCAGTACTTC	CASVKGGTVAQETQYF
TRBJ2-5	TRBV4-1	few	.	TGCGCCAGCAGCCAAGTTCACACAGCAGGCCAAGAGACCCAGTACTTC	CASSQVHTAGQETQYF
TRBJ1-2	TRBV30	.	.	TGTGCCTGGTCCACCTGGGCGGCCTATGGCTACACCTTC	CAWSTWAAYGYTF
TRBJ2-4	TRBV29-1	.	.	TGCAGCGTCCTCCTCTCTACGATATCAGACATTAAGTACTTC	CSVLLSTISDIKYF
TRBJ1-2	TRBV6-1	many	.	TGTGCCAGCAGCGACAGTTCTAACTATGGCTACACCTTC	CASSDSSNYGYTF
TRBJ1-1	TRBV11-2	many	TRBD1	TGTGCCAGCGACAGGGGGGTAAACACTGAAGCTTTCTTT	CASDRGVNTEAFF
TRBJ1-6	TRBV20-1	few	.	TGCAGTGCTAGAGCCCGGGGTCTAAGTAATTCACCCCTCCACTTT	CSARARGLSNSPLHF
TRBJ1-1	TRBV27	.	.	TGTGCCAGCAGTGCGTCAGGAGGCGGGGAGCCTTACACTGAAGCTTTCTTT	CASSASGGGEPYTEAFF
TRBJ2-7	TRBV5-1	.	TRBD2	TGCGCCAGCAGCTCGGGACTAGCGGGGGGGTCTGTCGACGAGCAGTACTTC	CASSSGLAGGSVDEQYF
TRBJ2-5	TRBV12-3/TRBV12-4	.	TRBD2	TGTGCCAGCAGAGGACTAGCGGGGGATGAGACCCAGTACTTC	CASRGLAGDETQYF
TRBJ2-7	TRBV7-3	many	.	TGTGCCAGCAGCTTAATGGGGGGCTACGAGCAGTACTTC	CASSLMGGYEQYF
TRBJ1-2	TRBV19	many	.	TGTGCCAGTAGTGCCAAAGTCCTTAACTATGGCTACACCTTC	CASSAKVLNYGYTF
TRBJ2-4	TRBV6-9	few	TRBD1	TGTGCCAGCAGTTCAGGGGGAAACATTCAGTACTTC	CASSSGGNIQYF
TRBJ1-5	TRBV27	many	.	TGTGCCAGCAGTTTATCGCGAGGGGTTCAGCCCCAGCATTTT	CASSLSRGVQPQHF
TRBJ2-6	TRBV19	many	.	TGTGCCAGTAGTATTATTCAGGTCTCTGGGGCCAACGTCCTGACTTTC	CASSIIQVSGANVLTF
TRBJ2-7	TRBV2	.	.	TGTGCCAGCAGTGAACTTCTAACCTACGAGCAGTACTTC	CASSELLTYEQYF